This TCR beta chain emerged from a study of T-cell memory formation after mild COVID-19. V trimming: 5 bases; J trimming: 0 bases; junction bases outside the gene matches: 10. The germline V gene encodes CDR1 LGHDT and CDR2 YNNKEL (reference sequence). The CDR3 totals 16 residues. This clonotype was picked up a small number of times. Its antigen is currently unknown. Study outcomes and limitations: Certain responding clones were present in pre-infection memory, suggesting participation of cross-reactive memory. CD4+ contracting clones were mainly CM and EM; CD8+ ones, EMRA.

TCRdb recomputed calls from the 5' RACE reads with MiXCR, one row per CDR3 protein. Of roughly 48,000 distinct CDR3 sequences listed, 27% were seen once; the top ten hold roughly two fifths. The TCR originated in a man between 18 and 29 years old who had mild COVID-19 (a few samples of this study predate the infection). Cell type and time point are not known. The material sequenced was PBMCs or a T cell subset sorted from them (not recorded which). The chain is built from TRBV3-1 and TRBJ2-7; 7 nucleotides line up with TRBD1. The CDR3 DNA sequence: TGTGCCAGCAGCGACGTGTACAGGGGCACCTCCTACGAGCAGTACTTC. Its protein product is CASSDVYRGTSYEQYF.